This T cell receptor beta chain comes out of a study of spatial heterogeneity in lung cancer. One entry per CDR3 protein, called by TCRdb with MiXCR from the 5' RACE reads. The repertoire consists of around 45,000 distinct CDR3 sequences, with over 9.5% occurring once and the leading ten covering 42%. As to time point: sample taken at primary tumor resection. The input material, whole RNA from tumor, nontumor lung or frozen PBMC, was sequenced unsorted. This clonotype was picked up many times. Antigen: not known. Study results and caveats: Ubiquitous expanded tumor TCRs appeared in blood more at resection than follow-up.

The material sequenced was PBMCs, taken at surgery. This sequence originates from a female donor with early-stage non-small cell lung cancer.

DNA of the CDR3: TGTGCCAGCAGCCAAGATCCTAGCGGGGGGTACCAAGAGACCCAGTACTTC. It specifies CASSQDPSGGYQETQYF. The chain is built from TRBV3-1 and TRBJ2-5; TRBD2 agrees at 11 bases. The J segment lost 0 bases and the V segment lost 0 bases, leaving 3 bases of the junction unmatched. The germline CDR1 and CDR2 sequences are LGHDT and YNNKEL (reference sequence). The CDR3 consists of 17 residues.